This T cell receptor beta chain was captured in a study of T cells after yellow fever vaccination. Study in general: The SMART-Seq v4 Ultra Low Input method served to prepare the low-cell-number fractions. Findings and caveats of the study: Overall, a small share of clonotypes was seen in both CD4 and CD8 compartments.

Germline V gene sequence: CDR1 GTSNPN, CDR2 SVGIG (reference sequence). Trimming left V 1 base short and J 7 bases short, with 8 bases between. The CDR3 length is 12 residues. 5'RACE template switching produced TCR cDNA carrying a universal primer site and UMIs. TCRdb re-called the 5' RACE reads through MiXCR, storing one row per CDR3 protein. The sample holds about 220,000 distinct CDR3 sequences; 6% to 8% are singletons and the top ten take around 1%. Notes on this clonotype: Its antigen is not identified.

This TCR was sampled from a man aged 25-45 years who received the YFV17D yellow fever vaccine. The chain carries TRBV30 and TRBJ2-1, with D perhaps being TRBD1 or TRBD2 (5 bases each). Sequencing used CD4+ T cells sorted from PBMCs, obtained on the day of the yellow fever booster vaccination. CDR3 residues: CAWSGGWNEQFF. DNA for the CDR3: TGTGCCTGGAGTGGGGGGTGGAATGAGCAGTTCTTC.